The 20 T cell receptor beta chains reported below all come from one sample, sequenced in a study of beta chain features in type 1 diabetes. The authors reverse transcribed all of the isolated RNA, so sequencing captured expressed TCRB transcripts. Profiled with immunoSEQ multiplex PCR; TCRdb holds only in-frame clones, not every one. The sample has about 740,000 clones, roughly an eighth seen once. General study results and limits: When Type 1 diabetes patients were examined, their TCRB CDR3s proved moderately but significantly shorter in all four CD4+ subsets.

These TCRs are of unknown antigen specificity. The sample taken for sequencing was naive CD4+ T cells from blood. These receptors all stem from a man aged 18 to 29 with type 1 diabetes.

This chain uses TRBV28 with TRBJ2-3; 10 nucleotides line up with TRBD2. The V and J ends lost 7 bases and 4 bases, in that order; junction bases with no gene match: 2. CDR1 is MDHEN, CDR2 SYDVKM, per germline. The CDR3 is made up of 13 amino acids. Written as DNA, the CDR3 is TGTGCCAGCAACAGCGGGGGGGCAGATACGCAGTATTTT. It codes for CASNSGGADTQYF.

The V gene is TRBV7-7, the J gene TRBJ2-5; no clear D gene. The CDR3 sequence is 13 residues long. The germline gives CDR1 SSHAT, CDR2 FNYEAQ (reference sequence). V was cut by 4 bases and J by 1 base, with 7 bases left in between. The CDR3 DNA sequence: TGTGCCAGCAGCTACCGACTCCAAGAGACCCAGTACTTC. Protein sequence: CASSYRLQETQYF.

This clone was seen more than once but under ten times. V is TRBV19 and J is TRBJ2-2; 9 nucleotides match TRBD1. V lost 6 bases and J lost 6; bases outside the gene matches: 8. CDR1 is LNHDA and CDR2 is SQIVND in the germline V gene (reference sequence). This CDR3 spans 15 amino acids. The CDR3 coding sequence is TGTGCCAGTAGCCTCCGGGACAGGGTTCCCGGGGAGCTGTTTTTT. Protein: CASSLRDRVPGELFF.

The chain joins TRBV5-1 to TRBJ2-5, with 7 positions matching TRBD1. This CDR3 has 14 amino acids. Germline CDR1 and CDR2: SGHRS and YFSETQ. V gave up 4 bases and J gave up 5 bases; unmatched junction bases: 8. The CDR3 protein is CASSIGQAGETQYF. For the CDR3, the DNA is TGCGCCAGCAGCATCGGACAGGCAGGGGAGACCCAGTACTTC.

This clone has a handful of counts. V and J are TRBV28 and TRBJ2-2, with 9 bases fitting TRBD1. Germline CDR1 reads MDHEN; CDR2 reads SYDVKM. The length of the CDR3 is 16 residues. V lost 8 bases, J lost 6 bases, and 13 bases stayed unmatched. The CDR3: CASVPPGTGFSGELFF. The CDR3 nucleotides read TGTGCCAGCGTCCCCCCGGGGACAGGGTTCTCCGGGGAGCTGTTTTTT.

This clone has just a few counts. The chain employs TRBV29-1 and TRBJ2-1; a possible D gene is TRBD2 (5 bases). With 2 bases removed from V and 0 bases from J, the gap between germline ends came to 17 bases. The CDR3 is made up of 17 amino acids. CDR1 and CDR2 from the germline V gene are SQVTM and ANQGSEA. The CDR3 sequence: CSVEHPKSGISYNEQFF. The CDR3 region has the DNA TGCAGCGTTGAACACCCAAAAAGCGGTATCTCCTACAATGAGCAGTTCTTC.

The CDR3 loop reads CASSLRLTSTDTQYF. As DNA, the CDR3 is TGTGCCAGCAGCTTGAGACTTACTAGCACAGATACGCAGTATTTT. V gene TRBV5-4 combines with J gene TRBJ2-3; D is ambiguous. The germline V and J ends were trimmed by 1 base and 0 bases, with 9 bases remaining between them. The CDR3 length is 15 residues. CDR1 and CDR2 from the germline V gene are SGHNT and YYREEE (reference sequence).

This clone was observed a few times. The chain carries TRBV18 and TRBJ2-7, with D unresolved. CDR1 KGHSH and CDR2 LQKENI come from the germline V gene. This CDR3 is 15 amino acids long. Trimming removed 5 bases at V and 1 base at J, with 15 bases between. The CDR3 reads CASSSSLDISYEQYF. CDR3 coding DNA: TGTGCCAGCTCATCTTCCCTCGACATTTCCTACGAGCAGTACTTC.

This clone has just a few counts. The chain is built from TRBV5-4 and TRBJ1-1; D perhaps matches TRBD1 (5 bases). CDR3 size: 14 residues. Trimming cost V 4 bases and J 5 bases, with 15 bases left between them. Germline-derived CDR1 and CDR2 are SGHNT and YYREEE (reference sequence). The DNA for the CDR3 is TGTGCCAGCAGCGCCGACAGAGCCCAAACTGAAGCTTTCTTT. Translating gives CASSADRAQTEAFF.

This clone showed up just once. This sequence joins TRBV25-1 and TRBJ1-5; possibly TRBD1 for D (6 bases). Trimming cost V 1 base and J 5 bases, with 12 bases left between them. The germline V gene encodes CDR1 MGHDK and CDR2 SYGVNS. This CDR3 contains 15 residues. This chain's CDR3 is CASSESQPGDQPQHF. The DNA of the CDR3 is TGTGCCAGCAGTGAATCCCAACCAGGGGATCAGCCCCAGCATTTT.

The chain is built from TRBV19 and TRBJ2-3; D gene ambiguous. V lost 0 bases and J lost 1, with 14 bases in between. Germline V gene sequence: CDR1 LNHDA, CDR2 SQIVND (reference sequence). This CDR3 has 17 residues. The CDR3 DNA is TGTGCCAGTAGTATAGAGACGGGCCCCGAGGGCACAGATACGCAGTATTTT. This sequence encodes CASSIETGPEGTDTQYF. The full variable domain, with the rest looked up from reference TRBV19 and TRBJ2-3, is DGGITQSPKYLFRKEGQNVTLSCEQNLNHDAMYWYRQDPGQGLRLIYYSQIVNDFQKGDIAEGYSVSREKKESFPLTVTSAQKNPTAFYLCASSIETGPEGTDTQYFGPGTRLTVL.

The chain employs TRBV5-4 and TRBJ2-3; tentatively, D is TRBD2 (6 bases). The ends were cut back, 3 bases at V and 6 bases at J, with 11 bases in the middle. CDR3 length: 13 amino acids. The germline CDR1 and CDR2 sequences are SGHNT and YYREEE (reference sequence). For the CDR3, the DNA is TGTGCCAGCAGCTGGACGGCGGGGGATACGCAGTATTTT. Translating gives CASSWTAGDTQYF.

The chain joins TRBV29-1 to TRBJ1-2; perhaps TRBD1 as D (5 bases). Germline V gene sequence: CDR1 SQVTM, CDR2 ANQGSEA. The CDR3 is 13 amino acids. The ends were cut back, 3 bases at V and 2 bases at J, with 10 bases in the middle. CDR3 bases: TGCAGCGTTGAGGGGGTGAACAACTATGGCTACACCTTC. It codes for CSVEGVNNYGYTF.

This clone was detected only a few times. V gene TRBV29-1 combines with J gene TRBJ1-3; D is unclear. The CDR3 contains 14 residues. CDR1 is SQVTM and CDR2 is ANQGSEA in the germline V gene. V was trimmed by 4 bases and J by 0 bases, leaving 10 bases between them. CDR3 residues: CSVGAGSSGNTIYF. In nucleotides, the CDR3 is TGCAGCGTTGGGGCTGGGAGCTCTGGAAACACCATATATTTT. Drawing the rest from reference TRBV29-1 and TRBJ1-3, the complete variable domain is SAVISQKPSRDICQRGTSLTIQCQVDSQVTMMFWYRQQPGQSLTLIATANQGSEATYESGFVIDKFPISRPNLTFSTLTVSNMSPEDSSIYLCSVGAGSSGNTIYFGEGSWLTVV.

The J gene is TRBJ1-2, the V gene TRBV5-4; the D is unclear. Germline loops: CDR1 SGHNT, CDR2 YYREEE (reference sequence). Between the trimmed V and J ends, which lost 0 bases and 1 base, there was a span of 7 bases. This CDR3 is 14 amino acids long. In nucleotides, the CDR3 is TGTGCCAGCAGCTTGGAACATATTAACTATGGCTACACCTTC. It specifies CASSLEHINYGYTF.

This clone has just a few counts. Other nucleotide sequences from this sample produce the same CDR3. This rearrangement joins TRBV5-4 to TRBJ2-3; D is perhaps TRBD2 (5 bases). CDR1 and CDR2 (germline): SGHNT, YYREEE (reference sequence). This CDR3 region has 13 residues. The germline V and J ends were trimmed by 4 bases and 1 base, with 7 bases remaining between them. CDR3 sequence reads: CASSLSGTDTQYF. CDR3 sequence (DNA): TGTGCCAGCAGCCTTAGCGGCACAGATACGCAGTATTTT. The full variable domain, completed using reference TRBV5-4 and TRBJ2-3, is ETGVTQSPTHLIKTRGQQVTLRCSSQSGHNTVSWYQQALGQGPQFIFQYYREEENGRGNFPPRFSGLQFPNYSSELNVNALELDDSALYLCASSLSGTDTQYFGPGTRLTVL.

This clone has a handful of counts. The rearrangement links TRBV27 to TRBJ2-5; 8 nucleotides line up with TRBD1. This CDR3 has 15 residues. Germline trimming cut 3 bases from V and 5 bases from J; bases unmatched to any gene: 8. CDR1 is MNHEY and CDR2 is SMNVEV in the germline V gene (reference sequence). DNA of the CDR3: TGTGCCAGCAGTTTTCAGACAGGGGATTGGGAGACCCAGTACTTC. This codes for CASSFQTGDWETQYF.

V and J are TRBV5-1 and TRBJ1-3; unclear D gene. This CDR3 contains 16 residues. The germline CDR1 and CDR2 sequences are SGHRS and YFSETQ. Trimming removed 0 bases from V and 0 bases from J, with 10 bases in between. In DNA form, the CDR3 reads TGCGCCAGCAGCTTGGCTCCGGTGGACTCTGGAAACACCATATATTTT. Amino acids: CASSLAPVDSGNTIYF.

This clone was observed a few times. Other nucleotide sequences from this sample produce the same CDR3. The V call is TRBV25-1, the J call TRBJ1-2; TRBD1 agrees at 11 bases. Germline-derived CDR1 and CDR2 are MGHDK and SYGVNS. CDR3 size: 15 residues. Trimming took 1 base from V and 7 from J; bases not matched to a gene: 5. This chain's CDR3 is CASSESGTGGSGYTF. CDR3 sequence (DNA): TGTGCCAGCAGTGAATCCGGGACAGGGGGAAGTGGCTACACCTTC.

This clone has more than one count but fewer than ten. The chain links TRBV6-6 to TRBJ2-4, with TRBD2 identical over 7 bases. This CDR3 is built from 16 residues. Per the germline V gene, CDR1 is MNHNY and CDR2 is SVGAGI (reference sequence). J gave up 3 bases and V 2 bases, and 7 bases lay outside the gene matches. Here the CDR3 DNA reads TGTGCCAGCAGTTACGGGAGGGTATCGGGCAAAAACATTCAGTACTTC. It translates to CASSYGRVSGKNIQYF.